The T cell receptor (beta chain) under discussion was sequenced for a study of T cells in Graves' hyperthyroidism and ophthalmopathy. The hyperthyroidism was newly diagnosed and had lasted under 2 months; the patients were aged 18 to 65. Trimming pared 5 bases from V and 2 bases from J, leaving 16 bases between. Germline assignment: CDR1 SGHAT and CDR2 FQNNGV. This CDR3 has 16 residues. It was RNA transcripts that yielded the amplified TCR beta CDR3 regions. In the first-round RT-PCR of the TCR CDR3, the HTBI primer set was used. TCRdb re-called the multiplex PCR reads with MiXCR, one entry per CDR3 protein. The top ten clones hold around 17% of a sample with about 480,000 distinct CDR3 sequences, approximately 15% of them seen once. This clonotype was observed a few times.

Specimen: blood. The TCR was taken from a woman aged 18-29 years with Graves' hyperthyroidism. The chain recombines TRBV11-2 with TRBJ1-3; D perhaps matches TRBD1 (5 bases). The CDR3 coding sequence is TGTGCCAGCAGCCGGGCGGGGGTTATAACTGGAAACACCATATATTTT. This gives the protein CASSRAGVITGNTIYF. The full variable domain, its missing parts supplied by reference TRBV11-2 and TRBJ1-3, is EAGVAQSPRYKIIEKRQSVAFWCNPISGHATLYWYQQILGQGPKLLIQFQNNGVVDDSQLPKDRFSAERLKGVDSTLKIQPAKLEDSAVYLCASSRAGVITGNTIYFGEGSWLTVV.